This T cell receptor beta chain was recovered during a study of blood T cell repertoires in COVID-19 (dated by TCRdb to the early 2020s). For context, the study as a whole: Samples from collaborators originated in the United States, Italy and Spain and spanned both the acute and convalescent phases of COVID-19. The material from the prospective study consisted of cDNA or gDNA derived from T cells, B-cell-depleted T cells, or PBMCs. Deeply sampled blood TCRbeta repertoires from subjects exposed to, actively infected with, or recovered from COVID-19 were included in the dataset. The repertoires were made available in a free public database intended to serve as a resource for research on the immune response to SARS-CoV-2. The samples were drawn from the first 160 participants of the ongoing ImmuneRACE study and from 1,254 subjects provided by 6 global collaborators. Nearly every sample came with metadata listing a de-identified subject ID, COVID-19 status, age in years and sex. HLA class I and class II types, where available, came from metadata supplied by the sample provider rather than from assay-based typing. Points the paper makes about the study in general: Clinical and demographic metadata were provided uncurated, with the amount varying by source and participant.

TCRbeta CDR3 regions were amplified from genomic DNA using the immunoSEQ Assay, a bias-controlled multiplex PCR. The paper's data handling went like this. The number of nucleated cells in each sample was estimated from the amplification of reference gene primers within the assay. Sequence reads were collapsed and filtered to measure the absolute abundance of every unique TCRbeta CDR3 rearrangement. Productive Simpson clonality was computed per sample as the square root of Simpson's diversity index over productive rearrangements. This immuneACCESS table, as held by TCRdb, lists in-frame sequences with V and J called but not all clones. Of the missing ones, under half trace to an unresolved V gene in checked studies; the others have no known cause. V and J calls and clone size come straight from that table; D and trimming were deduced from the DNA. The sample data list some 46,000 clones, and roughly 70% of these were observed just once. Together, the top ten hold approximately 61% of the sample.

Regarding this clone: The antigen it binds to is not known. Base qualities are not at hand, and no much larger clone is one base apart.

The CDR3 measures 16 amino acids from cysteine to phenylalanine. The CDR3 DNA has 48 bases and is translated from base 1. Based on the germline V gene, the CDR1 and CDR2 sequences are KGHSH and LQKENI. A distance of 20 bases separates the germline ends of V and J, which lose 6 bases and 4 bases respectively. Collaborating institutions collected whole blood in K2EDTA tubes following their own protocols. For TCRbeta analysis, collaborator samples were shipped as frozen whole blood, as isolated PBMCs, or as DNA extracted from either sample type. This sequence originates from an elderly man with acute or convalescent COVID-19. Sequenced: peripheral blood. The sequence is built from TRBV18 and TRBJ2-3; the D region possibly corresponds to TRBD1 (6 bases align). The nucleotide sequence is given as TGTGCCAGCTCCCCTTACAGGGCCGTTTCTTCAGATACGCAGTATTTT. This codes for CASSPYRAVSSDTQYF.